The clone carrying this TCR beta chain was seen a single time. This entry is derived from a study of blood T cell repertoires in COVID-19. As originally analysed: Reference gene primer amplification gave estimated nucleated cell counts. Repertoires were generated with immunoSEQ multiplex PCR, while TCRdb's copy carries only in-frame clones and drops some. D and trimming come from the DNA, and the V and J calls and clone size come from that table. The sample records about 190,000 clones, 70% to 85% being singletons. Those enrolled, adults aged roughly 18 to 95 years, came from roughly 22 US areas. V was pared by 1 base and J by 4 bases, with 16 bases between. CDR1 is SGHTA and CDR2 is FQGNSA in the germline V gene. This CDR3 has 16 amino acids.

The V call is TRBV7-2, the J call TRBJ2-5; D is possibly TRBD1 (5 bases). This receptor was identified in an older woman with acute COVID-19. Specimen: PBMCs or T cells enriched from blood (not recorded which). The CDR3 spells CASSLVSVRRGETQYF. The CDR3 nucleotides are TGTGCCAGCAGCTTAGTTTCAGTGAGAAGGGGAGAGACCCAGTACTTC.